The 27 T cell receptor beta chains given below trace back to one sample, sequenced in a study of blood T cell repertoires in COVID-19. The repertoire was sequenced with immunoSEQ multiplex PCR; TCRdb's copy has only in-frame clones and lacks some. This table has fewer than 20,000 clones, about 88% appearing once. Sequenced material: peripheral blood. The receptors were gathered from a human donor with active COVID-19. The donor label of this sample is uncertain.

The V and J genes are TRBV5-4 and TRBJ2-7; 7 bases agree with TRBD1. CDR1 is SGHNT and CDR2 is YYREEE in the germline V gene (reference sequence). The CDR3 totals 14 residues. V was clipped by 0 bases and J by 3 bases; unmatched bases: 3. CDR3 sequence: CASSLGDSSYEQYF. DNA of the CDR3: TGTGCCAGCAGCTTGGGGGACAGTAGCTACGAGCAGTACTTC.

This clone was found once. This CDR3 reads CAWSVGKHRGETQYF. The CDR3 DNA reads as TGTGCCTGGAGTGTAGGTAAGCACAGGGGAGAGACCCAGTACTTC. The J gene is TRBJ2-5, the V gene TRBV30; 7 positions agree with TRBD1. The germline CDR1 and CDR2 sequences are GTSNPN and SVGIG (reference sequence). This CDR3 has 15 residues. The J segment lost 4 bases and the V segment lost 0 bases, leaving 8 bases of the junction unmatched.

V gene TRBV2 combines with J gene TRBJ2-7; TRBD2 aligns across 12 bases. Germline values: CDR1 SNHLY, CDR2 FYNNEI. There are 15 residues in the CDR3. V was clipped by 8 bases and J by 1 base; unmatched bases: 6. The CDR3 region has the DNA TGTGCCAGCGGGACTAGCGGGCATCCGTCCTACGAGCAGTACTTC. This codes for CASGTSGHPSYEQYF.

The chain has TRBV29-1 and TRBJ2-7; 10 bases fit TRBD2. Germline CDR1 is SQVTM and CDR2 is ANQGSEA. The CDR3 runs 13 residues. Trimming took 4 bases from V and 2 from J; bases not matched to a gene: 2. CDR3: CSVGLAGAYEQYF. The DNA for the CDR3 is TGCAGCGTTGGCCTAGCGGGAGCCTACGAGCAGTACTTC.

This rearrangement joins TRBV19 to TRBJ2-6; D is possibly TRBD1 (5 bases). The CDR3 covers 15 residues. Germline-derived CDR1 and CDR2 are LNHDA and SQIVND (reference sequence). The V end was cut by 3 bases, the J end by 6 bases, with 12 bases between. The CDR3 bases are TGTGCCAGTAGTATGCAGGGCTATGAGGCCAACGTCCTGACTTTC. Residues: CASSMQGYEANVLTF.

V and J are TRBV4-1 and TRBJ2-5; a weak D match, TRBD2 (6 bases). The CDR3 is 13 amino acids. V was cut by 0 bases and J by 10 bases, with 12 bases left in between. CDR1 MGHRA and CDR2 YSYEKL come from the germline V gene. The CDR3 spells CASSQDLGRDQYF. CDR3 bases: TGCGCCAGCAGCCAAGATCTAGGGCGGGACCAGTACTTC.

The chain has TRBV19 and TRBJ1-1; the D is unclear. Trimming cost V 2 bases and J 0 bases, with 7 bases left between them. This CDR3 is built from 14 residues. Per the germline V gene, CDR1 is LNHDA and CDR2 is SQIVND (reference sequence). As DNA, the CDR3 is TGTGCCAGTAGTATAAGTAGAATGAACACTGAAGCTTTCTTT. Encoded protein: CASSISRMNTEAFF.

This rearrangement joins TRBV5-6 to TRBJ2-1; TRBD1 aligns across 9 bases. The CDR3 contains 18 residues. The V and J ends lost 0 bases and 4 bases, in that order; junction bases with no gene match: 11. Germline V lookup: CDR1 SGHDT, CDR2 YYEEEE. The CDR3 protein is CASSLEIGGQGIYNEQFF. CDR3 nucleotide sequence: TGTGCCAGCAGCTTGGAGATCGGGGGACAGGGCATATACAATGAGCAGTTCTTC.

The J gene is TRBJ2-7, the V gene TRBV5-5; D is possibly TRBD1 (6 bases). Germline V CDR1 and CDR2: SGHKS, YYEKEE (reference sequence). This CDR3 comprises 12 residues. Trimming cost V 4 bases and J 2 bases, with 7 bases left between them. The CDR3 nucleotides are TGTGCCAGCAGCCGACAGGCCTACGAGCAGTACTTC. It encodes CASSRQAYEQYF.

The chain combines TRBV12-3 or TRBV12-4 with TRBJ2-5, with D hard to call. This CDR3 contains 11 residues. V was pared by 5 bases and J by 5 bases, with 6 bases between. The CDR3 sequence is CASSNQETQYF. For the CDR3, the DNA is TGTGCCAGCAGTAATCAGGAGACCCAGTACTTC.

V usage is TRBV9 and J usage is TRBJ2-3; D gene unclear. Trimming removed 0 bases at V and 4 bases at J, with 18 bases between. The CDR3 runs 17 residues. Per the germline V gene, CDR1 is SGDLS and CDR2 is YYNGEE. DNA of the CDR3: TGTGCCAGCAGCGTAGAGGCAGGCCGGTCTGTGGCAGATACGCAGTATTTT. Its translation is CASSVEAGRSVADTQYF.

V is TRBV6-5 and J is TRBJ2-1; 9 positions agree with TRBD2. Germline V gene data show CDR1 as MNHEY and CDR2 as SVGAGI. V shed 7 bases and J 3 bases; nucleotides not matched to a gene: 7. The CDR3 is made up of 15 amino acids. The CDR3 sequence: CASKPGLADYNEQFF. The CDR3 nucleotides read TGTGCCAGCAAACCGGGACTAGCCGACTACAATGAGCAGTTCTTC.

V gene TRBV27 combines with J gene TRBJ2-7, with 8 bases aligning to TRBD1. J lost 5 bases, V lost 4 bases, and 7 bases had no gene match. The CDR3 has 14 residues. In germline, CDR1 is MNHEY, CDR2 SMNVEV (reference sequence). This chain's CDR3 is CASSSGQERDEQYF. The CDR3 DNA reads TGTGCCAGCAGTTCGGGACAGGAGAGGGACGAGCAGTACTTC.

The CDR3 DNA is TGCGCCAGCAGCTTGGAGGGGCAGGGGTTTGAAGAGCAGTTCTTC. The encoded protein is CASSLEGQGFEEQFF. This sequence joins TRBV5-1 and TRBJ2-1, with D perhaps TRBD1 (6 bases). Trimming removed 0 bases at V and 10 bases at J, with 17 bases between. CDR3 length: 15 residues. Per the germline V gene, CDR1 is SGHRS and CDR2 is YFSETQ.

This chain joins TRBV5-4 and TRBJ2-7; TRBD1 matches at 9 bases. J lost 0 bases, V lost 3 bases, and 4 bases had no gene match. Looked up from germline, CDR1 is SGHNT and CDR2 is YYREEE (reference sequence). CDR3 length: 15 residues. The CDR3 reads CASSSGTGISYEQYF. Written as DNA, the CDR3 is TGTGCCAGCAGCTCAGGGACAGGGATCTCCTACGAGCAGTACTTC. Full variable domain (rest looked up from reference TRBV5-4 and TRBJ2-7): ETGVTQSPTHLIKTRGQQVTLRCSSQSGHNTVSWYQQALGQGPQFIFQYYREEENGRGNFPPRFSGLQFPNYSSELNVNALELDDSALYLCASSSGTGISYEQYFGPGTRLTVT.

This clone occurred a few times. The chain links TRBV28 to TRBJ1-5; D call uncertain. CDR1 MDHEN and CDR2 SYDVKM come from the germline V gene. V was pared by 5 bases and J by 0 bases, with 14 bases between. This CDR3 region has 16 residues. The CDR3 sequence: CASSVYWSNSNQPQHF. Written as DNA, the CDR3 is TGTGCCAGCAGTGTCTACTGGTCCAATAGCAATCAGCCCCAGCATTTT.

The chain recombines TRBV19 with TRBJ2-7, with 12 bases that match TRBD1. The CDR3 loop spans 15 amino acids. Germline V CDR1 and CDR2: LNHDA, SQIVND (reference sequence). With 5 bases clipped from V and 3 bases from J, the junction kept 5 bases outside the gene matches. The CDR3 reads CASSGTGGDFYEQYF. The CDR3 region has the DNA TGTGCCAGTAGTGGGACAGGGGGCGATTTCTACGAGCAGTACTTC.

The chain carries TRBV12-3 or TRBV12-4 and TRBJ2-1; TRBD2 agrees at 7 bases. Trimming took 6 bases from V and 5 from J; bases not matched to a gene: 4. The CDR3 covers 13 residues. The CDR3 loop reads CASSIGTNNEQFF. CDR3 DNA: TGTGCCAGCAGCATCGGGACTAACAATGAGCAGTTCTTC.

The V call is TRBV6-6, the J call TRBJ2-1, with 7 bases identical to TRBD2. Germline CDR1 and CDR2: MNHNY and SVGAGI (reference sequence). Trimming took 0 bases from V and 4 from J; bases not matched to a gene: 3. The length of the CDR3 is 15 residues. CDR3 sequence (DNA): TGTGCCAGCAGTTACTCGACTAGCCTGTACAATGAGCAGTTCTTC. It encodes CASSYSTSLYNEQFF.

This clone was recorded once. The CDR3 sequence: CASSRGSFDGYTF. The CDR3 coding sequence is TGTGCCAGCAGCCGGGGATCATTCGATGGCTACACCTTC. This chain joins TRBV6-5 and TRBJ1-2, with D unresolved. Germline V gene lookup returns CDR1 MNHEY and CDR2 SVGAGI. This CDR3 is 13 amino acids long. V dropped 6 bases and J dropped 6 bases, with 14 bases sitting between them.

This chain uses TRBV6-6 with TRBJ1-6; TRBD1 aligns across 7 bases. V shed 5 bases and J 10 bases; nucleotides not matched to a gene: 8. The CDR3 runs to 14 residues. Germline CDR1 reads MNHNY; CDR2 reads SVGAGI (reference sequence). The CDR3 protein is CASSPTGLGSPLHF. For the CDR3, the DNA is TGTGCCAGCAGTCCGACAGGGTTGGGATCACCCCTCCACTTT.

J is TRBJ2-7 and V is TRBV5-4, with TRBD2 identical over 9 bases. Germline V CDR1 and CDR2: SGHNT, YYREEE (reference sequence). The CDR3 is 15 residues long. The junction had 4 bases not matched to a gene; V was cut back by 0 bases and J by 3 bases. This chain's CDR3 is CASSLGGLASYEQYF. CDR3 in DNA: TGTGCCAGCAGCTTGGGGGGACTAGCTAGCTACGAGCAGTACTTC.

The V and J genes are TRBV4-2 and TRBJ2-5; 8 bases fit TRBD2. The ends lost 0 bases at V and 9 bases at J; junction bases unmatched: 12. Per the germline V gene, CDR1 is LGHNA and CDR2 is YNFKEQ. The CDR3 length is 16 residues. In nucleotides, the CDR3 is TGTGCCAGCAGCCAAGATATGCTAGCGGGTTCGGGGGCCCAGTACTTC. The encoded protein is CASSQDMLAGSGAQYF.

The chain employs TRBV5-1 and TRBJ1-2; 7 bases align to TRBD1. The J segment lost 8 bases and the V segment lost 4 bases, leaving 20 bases of the junction unmatched. This CDR3 comprises 17 residues. Germline V CDR1 and CDR2: SGHRS, YFSETQ. The CDR3 loop is CASSRMRDSPYSGGYTF. The CDR3 DNA reads TGCGCCAGCAGCCGAATGCGGGACAGCCCCTATTCGGGGGGCTACACCTTC. Complete variable domain (other parts from reference TRBV5-1 and TRBJ1-2): KAGVTQTPRYLIKTRGQQVTLSCSPISGHRSVSWYQQTPGQGLQFLFEYFSETQRNKGNFPGRFSGRQFSNSRSEMNVSTLELGDSALYLCASSRMRDSPYSGGYTFGSGTRLTVV.

The chain combines TRBV20-1 with TRBJ2-5; D is unclear. The CDR3 consists of 11 residues. The V and J ends lost 3 bases and 5 bases respectively, with 7 bases between them. Germline lookup yields CDR1 DFQATT and CDR2 SNEGSKA (reference sequence). The DNA for the CDR3 is TGCAGTGCTAGTACTGTGGAGACCCAGTACTTC. Its translation: CSASTVETQYF.

The CDR3 DNA reads as TGCGCCAGCAGCCAAGTGGGGGCTAGTTTAGGGCCTATCACCACAGATACGCAGTATTTT. This encodes CASSQVGASLGPITTDTQYF. This chain links TRBV4-1 with TRBJ2-3; D is perhaps TRBD1 (6 bases). CDR1 and CDR2 (germline): MGHRA, YSYEKL. Trimming took 1 base from V and 2 from J, leaving 25 bases between them. The CDR3 spans 20 residues.

The genes are TRBV2 and TRBJ1-5; 7 positions match TRBD1. Germline V gene sequence: CDR1 SNHLY, CDR2 FYNNEI. V lost 6 bases, J lost 2 bases, and 4 bases stayed unmatched. The CDR3 covers 14 residues. The CDR3 sequence: CASRWDRGNQPQHF. DNA for the CDR3: TGTGCCAGCAGGTGGGACAGAGGCAATCAGCCCCAGCATTTT.